Listed below are T cell receptor beta chains from one sample, sequenced in a study of blood T cell repertoires in COVID-19. Assay used: immunoSEQ multiplex PCR; TCRdb lists only in-frame clones, some missing. The sample has around 320,000 clones; 85% to 90% are singletons. The sample consisted of PBMCs or T cells enriched from blood (not recorded which). Receptor source: a woman aged 45-65 years who had been exposed to COVID-19. Both conserved end residues are trimmed from each CDR3.

TRBV5-4	TRBJ1-6	ASSWGQGFNSPLH
TRBV5-1	TRBJ2-3	ASSLGGTQRGTDTQY
TRBV19	TRBJ2-7	ASSSGRGYEQY
TRBV6-4	TRBJ1-6	ASSDQGLGSPLH
TRBV11-2	TRBJ2-7	ASSSHPGRVYEQY
TRBV5-5	TRBJ2-7	ASSVVSGQYEQY
TRBV5-1	TRBJ1-2	ASSLEGANYGYT
TRBV6-4	TRBJ1-1	ASSDTGRGYAEAF
TRBV24-1	TRBJ2-2	ATSKRQESTGELF
TRBV4-1	TRBJ1-4	ASSLFEGQGGEKLF
TRBV5-4	TRBJ1-1	ASSFTGTGGAF
TRBV2	TRBJ1-2	ASSDYGLNYGYT
TRBV7-7	TRBJ1-1	ASSPVLNTEAF
TRBV7-9	TRBJ1-5	ASSSDPGPQPQH
TRBV30	TRBJ2-2	AWSGQNTGELF
TRBV9	TRBJ2-1	ASSAGLGPYNEQF
TRBV5-4	TRBJ2-5	ASSQKLAEETQY
TRBV5-1	TRBJ2-3	ASSLEPLASGGTDTQY
TRBV4-2	TRBJ2-3	ASSHGLADTTNTQY
TRBV2	TRBJ1-1	ASSGQGNTEAF
TRBV2	TRBJ1-6	ASSEGPPRRSPLH
TRBV5-1	TRBJ1-4	ASSFGQGNEKLF
TRBV4-2	TRBJ2-4	ASSQLGLAGVAKNIQY
TRBV7-2	TRBJ1-6	ASSLDRLSIQPLH
TRBV28	TRBJ1-2	ASSFAEYSFNYGYT
TRBV7-8	TRBJ1-2	ASSPRAPEDGYT
TRBV18	TRBJ2-3	ASSPPDRGYTDTQY
TRBV7-6	TRBJ2-3	ASSRQGTGHTDTQY
TRBV6-5	TRBJ2-2	ASSNQGPHTGELF
TRBV5-1	TRBJ1-4	ASSTPGQGREKLF
TRBV7-9	TRBJ1-2	ASSPDRGRGYT
TRBV3-1/TRBV3-2	TRBJ1-1	ASSRSGTGAEAF
TRBV7-2	TRBJ2-2	ASRTLRQGAGTGELF
TRBV20-1	TRBJ2-4	SAGGRGGAKNIQY
TRBV5-4	TRBJ2-5	ASSLRGGETQY
TRBV7-9	TRBJ1-6	ASSYGQGTNSPLH
TRBV5-6	TRBJ2-1	ASSRWETGVIEQF
TRBV7-2	TRBJ2-7	ASSLGASGGGYEQY
TRBV5-6	TRBJ1-5	ASSLGQLNNQPQH
TRBV5-1	TRBJ2-7	ASSLGTGNSEQY
TRBV19	TRBJ2-5	ASSIGRGGQETQY
TRBV27	TRBJ1-1	ASSLARGQAF
TRBV5-1	TRBJ1-6	ASSSDRVGGSPLH
TRBV5-1	TRBJ2-2	ASSLAQGSGELF
TRBV7-2	TRBJ2-7	ASSKKTGADYEQY
TRBV3-1/TRBV3-2	TRBJ2-3	ASSTSSGGGTDTQY
TRBV18	TRBJ1-6	ASSPGTGDMGNSPLH
TRBV30	TRBJ2-1	AWSASSIGYNEQF